The 25 T cell receptor beta chains given below trace back to one sample, sequenced in a study of blood T cell repertoires in COVID-19. Clones were read by immunoSEQ multiplex PCR, and TCRdb kept only the in-frame ones, dropping some. This sample carries approximately 130,000 clones, roughly 72% of them seen once, and the ten largest clones take 10% to 11%. The sequencing sample was made of peripheral blood. The source is a human donor in a cohort sampled during active COVID-19.

The gene calls are TRBV29-1 and TRBJ1-2; D gene uncertain. The CDR3 runs 14 residues. V lost 3 bases, J lost 2 bases, and 13 bases lay in between. In germline, CDR1 is SQVTM, CDR2 ANQGSEA. The CDR3 here is CSVDDFGENYGYTF. CDR3 DNA sequence: TGCAGCGTTGATGATTTTGGGGAGAACTATGGCTACACCTTC. Complete variable domain (other parts from reference TRBV29-1 and TRBJ1-2): SAVISQKPSRDICQRGTSLTIQCQVDSQVTMMFWYRQQPGQSLTLIATANQGSEATYESGFVIDKFPISRPNLTFSTLTVSNMSPEDSSIYLCSVDDFGENYGYTFGSGTRLTVV.

V gene TRBV27 combines with J gene TRBJ2-1, with 12 bases fitting TRBD1. The CDR3 has 16 residues. Germline loops: CDR1 MNHEY, CDR2 SMNVEV (reference sequence). The V gene end was trimmed by 5 bases and the J gene end by 9 bases; junction bases not matched to a gene: 11. The CDR3 bases are TGTGCCAGCAGTCGGAGGGACAGGGGGCGCTTAAGTGAGCAGTTCTTC. Translation: CASSRRDRGRLSEQFF.

The chain employs TRBV9 and TRBJ1-5, with a possible D match to TRBD1 (5 bases). Trimming pared 3 bases from V and 0 bases from J, leaving 19 bases between. This CDR3 contains 18 residues. Germline CDR1 is SGDLS and CDR2 is YYNGEE. The CDR3 DNA reads as TGTGCCAGCAGCGGGGAATCGACAGAAAGCCATAGCAATCAGCCCCAGCATTTT. The encoded protein is CASSGESTESHSNQPQHF.

The genes are TRBV24-1 and TRBJ2-5, with 13 bases that match TRBD2. The CDR3 contains 15 residues. Germline lookup yields CDR1 KGHDR and CDR2 SFDVKD. CDR3 DNA sequence: TGTGCGGGACTAGCGGGGCACGCCGGCCAAGAGACCCAGTACTTC. As protein: CAGLAGHAGQETQYF.

This clone is medium-sized by share. This chain links TRBV30 with TRBJ2-2; 7 bases match TRBD1. With 2 bases clipped from V and 4 bases from J, the junction kept 10 bases outside the gene matches. The CDR3 is made up of 16 amino acids. CDR1 is GTSNPN, CDR2 SVGIG, per germline (reference sequence). CDR3 residues: CAWSPDRDSPTGELFF. In DNA form, the CDR3 reads TGTGCCTGGAGTCCGGACCGGGACAGTCCCACCGGGGAGCTGTTTTTT.

This sequence joins TRBV27 and TRBJ1-2, with TRBD1 identical over 9 bases. The CDR3 has 14 residues. V lost 6 bases, J lost 5 bases, and 7 bases stayed unmatched. Germline lookup yields CDR1 MNHEY and CDR2 SMNVEV (reference sequence). The CDR3 bases are TGTGCCAGCAGCGCGACCGGGACAGGGTATGGCTACACCTTC. Its translation: CASSATGTGYGYTF.

This clone was observed a single time. This chain links TRBV6-5 with TRBJ1-5; a possible D gene is TRBD1 (6 bases). V lost 6 bases and J 7 bases, leaving 16 bases between the germline ends. The CDR3 has 14 residues. The germline V gene has CDR1 MNHEY and CDR2 SVGAGI. CDR3 sequence (DNA): TGTGCCAGCAGAGCTACAGGGCTTGGGCAGCCCCAGCATTTT. It encodes CASRATGLGQPQHF.

The chain is built from TRBV12-3 or TRBV12-4 and TRBJ1-1; D gene unclear. The V end was cut by 5 bases, the J end by 4 bases, with 11 bases between. The CDR3 is 13 residues long. The CDR3 nucleotides read TGTGCCAGCAGTCTTAATGGCCCCACTGAAGCTTTCTTT. Protein product: CASSLNGPTEAFF.

This sequence joins TRBV25-1 and TRBJ1-2; D not resolved. V was trimmed by 3 bases and J by 0 bases, leaving 8 bases between them. Looked up from germline, CDR1 is MGHDK and CDR2 is SYGVNS. CDR3 length: 14 amino acids. The CDR3 spells CASSDGVANYGYTF. The CDR3 DNA reads as TGTGCCAGCAGTGACGGGGTGGCTAACTATGGCTACACCTTC.

This clone was counted a few times. The chain is built from TRBV10-1 and TRBJ2-1; D is unresolved. This CDR3 has 14 residues. Germline V gene data show CDR1 as WNHNN and CDR2 as SYGVQD (reference sequence). V lost 7 bases and J 0 bases, leaving 10 bases between the germline ends. As DNA, the CDR3 is TGCGCCAGCAAAGCCGATAACTCCTACAATGAGCAGTTCTTC. Its protein is CASKADNSYNEQFF.

This chain uses TRBV28 with TRBJ2-2; 11 positions match TRBD1. The trim removed 6 bases at V and 6 bases at J, leaving 0 bases unmatched. CDR1 and CDR2 (germline): MDHEN, SYDVKM. The CDR3 is 13 amino acids. Written as DNA, the CDR3 is TGTGCCAGCAGGGGACAGGGGGCCGGGGAGCTGTTTTTT. Protein sequence: CASRGQGAGELFF.

The gene calls are TRBV19 and TRBJ1-5; TRBD1 is a possible D gene (6 bases). CDR1 is LNHDA, CDR2 SQIVND, per germline (reference sequence). This CDR3 comprises 13 residues. V lost 8 bases and J 3 bases, leaving 11 bases between the germline ends. The CDR3 DNA follows: TGTGCCAGTGCCGGACAGTCCAATCAGCCCCAGCATTTT. Translating gives CASAGQSNQPQHF.

The rearrangement uses TRBV11-2 and TRBJ2-2; D not certain. The CDR3 is made up of 14 amino acids. Trimming took off 5 bases at V and 4 bases at J, with 11 bases between the two ends. Germline lookup yields CDR1 SGHAT and CDR2 FQNNGV. The CDR3 loop reads CASSPRVSTGELFF. DNA for the CDR3: TGTGCCAGCAGCCCTCGAGTGAGCACCGGGGAGCTGTTTTTT.

The chain links TRBV6-5 to TRBJ2-1, with 8 bases matching TRBD2. CDR3 length: 13 amino acids. The V gene end was trimmed by 7 bases and the J gene end by 6 bases; junction bases not matched to a gene: 5. Per germline, CDR1 MNHEY and CDR2 SVGAGI. CDR3 DNA: TGTGCCAGCAAGGGCGGGGGGACCAATGAGCAGTTCTTC. Its translation is CASKGGGTNEQFF.

The chain uses TRBV21-1 and TRBJ2-7; whether TRBD1, the table's D call, matches the DNA was not checked. TRBV21-1 is labeled a pseudogene. CDR3 length equals 10 residues. In DNA form, the CDR3 reads TGTGCCAGCGGTTCGACAGGGCAGTACTTC. It specifies CASGSTGQYF.

The V gene is TRBV28, the J gene TRBJ2-7; 11 nucleotides line up with TRBD1. V trimming: 6 bases; J trimming: 0 bases; junction bases outside the gene matches: 13. The germline V gene encodes CDR1 MDHEN and CDR2 SYDVKM. The length of the CDR3 is 18 residues. The CDR3 sequence is CASSHRRLGQGASYEQYF. The CDR3 DNA is TGTGCCAGCAGCCACCGCCGGCTTGGACAGGGGGCCTCCTACGAGCAGTACTTC. The full variable domain, with the rest looked up from reference TRBV28 and TRBJ2-7, is DVKVTQSSRYLVKRTGEKVFLECVQDMDHENMFWYRQDPGLGLRLIYFSYDVKMKEKGDIPEGYSVSREKKERFSLILESASTNQTSMYLCASSHRRLGQGASYEQYFGPGTRLTVT.

The chain is built from TRBV18 and TRBJ1-1; D is possibly TRBD1 (5 bases). The CDR3 has 13 amino acids. Germline CDR1 and CDR2: KGHSH and LQKENI. Trimming removed 5 bases from V and 2 bases from J, with 9 bases in between. The CDR3 DNA sequence: TGTGCCAGCTCAGACAGTCCAAACACTGAAGCTTTCTTT. Its translation is CASSDSPNTEAFF.

This clone was seen only once. This CDR3 reads CASSLSSGANVLTF. CDR3 bases: TGTGCCAGCAGTCTAAGCTCTGGGGCCAACGTCCTGACTTTC. The chain uses TRBV27 and TRBJ2-6; D gene uncertain. This CDR3 spans 14 amino acids. Trimming stripped 5 bases from V and 0 bases from J, with 5 bases between. Looked up from germline, CDR1 is MNHEY and CDR2 is SMNVEV (reference sequence).

The chain joins TRBV6-4 to TRBJ2-1; TRBD1 might be the D (6 bases). Trimming took off 7 bases at V and 9 bases at J, with 13 bases between the two ends. The CDR3 has 12 amino acids. Germline V gene sequence: CDR1 MRHNA, CDR2 SNTAGT. CDR3 loop: CASNTGYGEQFF. CDR3 DNA: TGTGCCAGCAACACAGGGTACGGTGAGCAGTTCTTC.

This clone was counted only a few times. The rearrangement uses TRBV2 and TRBJ1-1; the D gene is possibly TRBD1 (6 bases). Germline CDR1 and CDR2: SNHLY and FYNNEI. The CDR3 totals 13 residues. V lost 5 bases, J lost 4 bases, and 11 bases lay in between. This chain's CDR3 is CASSREGGTEAFF. As DNA, the CDR3 is TGTGCCAGCAGTCGGGAGGGGGGCACTGAAGCTTTCTTT.

CDR3 coding DNA: TGTGCCAGCAGCTTAGGACAGGGGGGCACAGATACGCAGTATTTT. Its translation is CASSLGQGGTDTQYF. The V gene is TRBV7-9, the J gene TRBJ2-3, with 9 positions matching TRBD1. CDR1 is SEHNR and CDR2 is FQNEAQ in the germline V gene (reference sequence). The CDR3 consists of 15 residues. J was trimmed by 1 base and V by 1 base; bases with no gene match: 0.

The chain joins TRBV4-1 to TRBJ2-2, with D perhaps matching TRBD2 (5 bases). The CDR3 runs 14 residues. V lost 0 bases and J 5 bases, leaving 7 bases between the germline ends. Germline V gives CDR1 MGHRA, CDR2 YSYEKL. CDR3 DNA sequence: TGCGCCAGCAGCCAAGATCGGAGGACCGGGGAGCTGTTTTTT. Encoded protein: CASSQDRRTGELFF.

The rearrangement links TRBV30 to TRBJ2-7; TRBD2 aligns across 11 bases. The CDR3 covers 19 residues. Germline CDR1 reads GTSNPN; CDR2 reads SVGIG (reference sequence). Trimming at V came to 3 bases and at J to 6 bases, leaving 22 bases not matched to a gene. The CDR3 here is CAWRTGGLAGGTGRSEQYF. In DNA form, the CDR3 reads TGTGCCTGGAGGACGGGAGGCCTAGCGGGGGGCACGGGGAGGAGCGAGCAGTACTTC.

J is TRBJ2-7 and V is TRBV7-9; 9 bases line up with TRBD1. The ends lost 6 bases at V and 2 bases at J; junction bases unmatched: 11. The CDR3 is made up of 16 amino acids. CDR1 is SEHNR, CDR2 FQNEAQ, per germline (reference sequence). The CDR3 sequence is CASSQTPGQGAYEQYF. The CDR3 nucleotides read TGTGCCAGCAGTCAAACGCCGGGACAGGGTGCCTACGAGCAGTACTTC.

The chain links TRBV15 to TRBJ1-2, with TRBD1 matching 7 bases. The CDR3 sequence is 14 residues long. J gave up 6 bases and V 2 bases, and 6 bases lay outside the gene matches. Germline assignment: CDR1 LNHNV and CDR2 YYDKDF (reference sequence). CDR3 loop: CATSRNRGGDGYTF. The DNA of the CDR3 is TGTGCCACCAGCAGAAACAGGGGTGGAGATGGCTACACCTTC. The full variable domain, its missing parts supplied by reference TRBV15 and TRBJ1-2, is DAMVIQNPRYQVTQFGKPVTLSCSQTLNHNVMYWYQQKSSQAPKLLFHYYDKDFNNEADTPDNFQSRRPNTSFCFLDIRSPGLGDTAMYLCATSRNRGGDGYTFGSGTRLTVV.